Listed below are T cell receptor beta chains from one sample, sequenced in a study of identical twins. A single record per CDR3 protein comes from TCRdb applying MiXCR to the 5' RACE reads. Of a few hundred thousand distinct CDR3 sequences in the sample, around 15% were seen once. This sample also appeared in a second study, on yellow fever vaccine responses in identical twins.

The sample comprised CD4+ T cells sorted from blood. The receptors derive from a woman between 18 and 29 years old in good health. Each CDR3 is given with its conserved first and last residue. Each record gives: clone size, V gene, J gene, D gene, CDR3 protein, CDR3 DNA. A D gene is named only where the DNA matches it firmly. Clone size is shown for a subset of rows, as once, few, many or a class of expanded clone.

NA	TRBV5-5	TRBJ2-3	NA	CASSFGQGPGDTQYF	TGTGCCAGCAGCTTCGGGCAGGGTCCAGGAGATACGCAGTATTTT
few	TRBV6-6	TRBJ2-5	NA	CAGGRETQYF	TGTGCCGGGGGCCGGGAGACCCAGTACTTC
few	TRBV6-1	TRBJ2-5	TRBD2	CASSRGFGTREETQYF	TGTGCCAGCAGCAGGGGATTCGGGACTAGAGAAGAGACCCAGTACTTC
few	TRBV3-1	TRBJ2-7	TRBD2	CASSQNSGGAYEQYF	TGTGCCAGCAGCCAAAATAGCGGGGGGGCCTACGAGCAGTACTTC
NA	TRBV18	TRBJ2-5	NA	CASSPPSTETQYF	TGTGCCAGCTCCCCACCTAGCACAGAGACCCAGTACTTC
NA	TRBV18	TRBJ1-4	NA	CASSPTGSTNEKLFF	TGTGCCAGCTCACCAACGGGATCAACTAATGAAAAACTGTTTTTT
NA	TRBV5-1	TRBJ2-3	TRBD1	CASSLDRGRNTDTQYF	TGCGCCAGCAGCTTGGACAGGGGTCGTAACACAGATACGCAGTATTTT
few	TRBV20-1	TRBJ2-3	NA	CSARKGSPDTQYF	TGCAGTGCTAGGAAGGGGAGCCCAGATACGCAGTATTTT
NA	TRBV12-3/TRBV12-4	TRBJ2-5	NA	CASRSPGPGVETQYF	TGTGCCAGCAGATCCCCCGGTCCAGGGGTTGAGACCCAGTACTTC
few	TRBV20-1	TRBJ2-7	TRBD1	CSARGQGEQYF	TGCAGTGCTAGGGGACAGGGGGAGCAGTACTTC
NA	TRBV20-1	TRBJ2-6	NA	CSARKVSGANVLTF	TGCAGTGCTAGAAAGGTTTCTGGGGCCAACGTCCTGACTTTC
few	TRBV29-1	TRBJ1-1	TRBD1	CSVEVPGQVEAFF	TGCAGCGTTGAAGTTCCGGGACAGGTTGAAGCTTTCTTT
NA	TRBV7-2	TRBJ2-5	TRBD2	CASSTPGLPKETQYF	TGTGCCAGCAGCACGCCGGGACTACCTAAAGAGACCCAGTACTTC
few	TRBV6-1	TRBJ1-4	NA	CASSSGGDEKLFF	TGTGCCAGCAGTAGCGGGGGGGACGAAAAACTGTTTTTT
few	TRBV5-1	TRBJ2-7	NA	CASSLIKGSSVYEQYF	TGCGCCAGCAGCTTGATAAAGGGGTCTAGCGTTTACGAGCAGTACTTC
NA	TRBV29-1	TRBJ2-2	NA	CSVEFSGTGELFF	TGCAGCGTTGAATTTTCAGGGACCGGGGAGCTGTTTTTT
few	TRBV7-2	TRBJ1-1	TRBD1	CASSLLQGALGTEAFF	TGTGCCAGCAGCTTATTACAGGGGGCCCTTGGCACTGAAGCTTTCTTT
NA	TRBV12-3/TRBV12-4	TRBJ1-2	TRBD1	CASSLYGTVLF	TGTGCCAGCAGTTTATACGGGACAGTCCTCTTC
NA	TRBV6-6	TRBJ2-1	NA	CASSYSNREAFF	TGTGCCAGCAGTTACTCGAACAGGGAGGCGTTCTTC
NA	TRBV18	TRBJ2-1	TRBD2	CASSVAGGAYNEQFF	TGTGCCAGCTCAGTAGCGGGAGGGGCCTACAATGAGCAGTTCTTC
many	TRBV28	TRBJ2-7	NA	CAYGGASAYEQYF	TGTGCCTACGGTGGGGCTAGCGCCTACGAGCAGTACTTC
few	TRBV4-3	TRBJ2-2	TRBD2	CASSLLRTSGRAGGELFF	TGCGCCAGCAGCCTCCTCCGGACTAGCGGGAGGGCCGGTGGGGAGCTGTTTTTT
NA	TRBV2	TRBJ1-2	TRBD1	CASSAGQTYGYTF	TGTGCCAGCAGTGCGGGACAGACCTATGGCTACACCTTC
few	TRBV18	TRBJ2-3	NA	CASSSDTQYF	TGTGCCAGCTCCTCCGATACGCAGTATTTT
NA	TRBV29-1	TRBJ1-2	TRBD1	CSVEAGQGGSYTF	TGCAGCGTTGAAGCCGGACAGGGGGGTAGCTACACCTTC
many	TRBV10-3	TRBJ2-7	TRBD1	CAISAPGQPYEQYF	TGTGCCATCAGTGCCCCGGGACAGCCCTACGAGCAGTACTTC
NA	TRBV7-9	TRBJ2-2	NA	CASSSLRGQRTPGVFF	TGTGCCAGCAGCTCCCTACGCGGGCAGAGAACACCGGGGGTGTTTTTT
NA	TRBV20-1	TRBJ2-7	NA	CSAGQLHQGGYEQYF	TGCAGTGCCGGTCAACTGCACCAAGGCGGCTACGAGCAGTACTTC
NA	TRBV5-1	TRBJ2-3	TRBD1	CASSWRGQGTDTQYF	TGCGCCAGCAGCTGGAGAGGACAGGGGACAGATACGCAGTATTTT
NA	TRBV29-1	TRBJ2-1	TRBD2	CSANLLANEQFF	TGCAGCGCCAACTTACTAGCGAATGAGCAGTTCTTC
few	TRBV3-1	TRBJ2-2	TRBD2	CASSPGLVTTGELFF	TGTGCCAGCAGCCCGGGACTAGTAACCACCGGGGAGCTGTTTTTT
few	TRBV10-3	TRBJ1-1	NA	CATCPLKSQNTEAFF	TGTGCCACCTGTCCCCTTAAGTCGCAGAACACTGAAGCTTTCTTT
few	TRBV7-3	TRBJ2-7	TRBD1	CASRFSRDRVYEQYF	TGTGCCAGCAGGTTCTCAAGGGACAGGGTCTACGAGCAGTACTTC
NA	TRBV12-3/TRBV12-4	TRBJ2-3	TRBD2	CASSLGAGLAGGITDTQYF	TGTGCCAGCAGTTTAGGGGCCGGATTGGCGGGGGGGATCACAGATACGCAGTATTTT
few	TRBV4-3	TRBJ1-2	NA	CASSSVGEGYTF	TGCGCCAGCAGCTCCGTAGGCGAGGGCTACACCTTC
few	TRBV7-2	TRBJ2-7	NA	CASSFGPSSYEQYF	TGTGCCAGCAGCTTCGGCCCAAGCTCCTACGAGCAGTACTTC
NA	TRBV10-3	TRBJ2-5	TRBD1	CAISPGQQETQYF	TGTGCCATCAGTCCGGGACAGCAAGAGACCCAGTACTTC
NA	TRBV7-3	TRBJ2-3	TRBD2	CASSLYVTGTTSTDTQYF	TGTGCCAGCAGCTTATACGTCACCGGGACTACAAGCACAGATACGCAGTATTTT
NA	TRBV12-3/TRBV12-4	TRBJ1-1	NA	CASRTGENTEAFF	TGTGCCAGCAGGACCGGTGAGAACACTGAAGCTTTCTTT
many	TRBV20-1	TRBJ2-3	NA	CSAVLGYTDTQYF	TGCAGTGCTGTCCTGGGATACACAGATACGCAGTATTTT
few	TRBV15	TRBJ2-7	TRBD2	CATSRGIAGGPYEQYF	TGTGCCACCAGCAGGGGAATAGCGGGGGGACCCTACGAGCAGTACTTC
few	TRBV5-1	TRBJ2-5	TRBD1	CASSLGDRKRETQYF	TGCGCCAGCAGCTTAGGGGACAGGAAAAGGGAGACCCAGTACTTC
NA	TRBV20-1	TRBJ1-2	NA	CSASGGGIYGYTF	TGCAGTGCTAGTGGGGGCGGCATATATGGCTACACCTTC
few	TRBV6-1	TRBJ2-1	NA	CASSEGKGRVNEQFF	TGTGCCAGCAGTGAAGGAAAGGGGCGGGTTAATGAGCAGTTCTTC
few	TRBV20-1	TRBJ2-2	NA	CSARAGPVGELFF	TGCAGTGCTAGAGCAGGGCCGGTCGGGGAGCTGTTTTTT
NA	TRBV20-1	TRBJ2-5	TRBD2	CSASPAGGSQGTQYF	TGCAGTGCGAGCCCAGCGGGGGGGTCTCAGGGGACCCAGTACTTC
NA	TRBV6-1	TRBJ1-1	TRBD1	CASSPWGQAGTEAFF	TGTGCCAGCAGCCCCTGGGGACAGGCGGGGACTGAAGCTTTCTTT
many	TRBV7-2	TRBJ1-5	NA	CASSFGDRNQPQHF	TGTGCCAGCAGCTTTGGTGACAGAAATCAGCCCCAGCATTTT
NA	TRBV3-1	TRBJ2-7	NA	CASSQDGRIREQYF	TGTGCCAGCAGCCAAGATGGCAGGATAAGGGAGCAGTACTTC
many	TRBV3-1	TRBJ2-7	NA	CASSQGLAYEQYF	TGTGCCAGCAGCCAAGGGCTAGCCTACGAGCAGTACTTC
many	TRBV11-2	TRBJ1-4	NA	CASSLAGRAEKLFF	TGTGCCAGCAGCTTAGCGGGCAGGGCTGAAAAACTGTTTTTT
NA	TRBV5-6	TRBJ1-1	NA	CASSQPYRQTEAFF	TGTGCCAGCAGCCAGCCTTACAGGCAGACTGAAGCTTTCTTT
NA	TRBV6-2/TRBV6-3	TRBJ2-1	NA	CASAVSYNEQFF	TGTGCCAGCGCGGTCTCCTACAATGAGCAGTTCTTC
many	TRBV5-1	TRBJ2-3	NA	CASSRLGDTQYF	TGCGCCAGCAGCAGGCTAGGGGATACGCAGTATTTT
few	TRBV5-1	TRBJ1-6	NA	CASTRGAEGNSPLHF	TGCGCCAGCACTCGGGGGGCAGAGGGTAATTCACCCCTCCACTTT